The 23 T cell receptor beta chains presented below share a single source sample, sequenced in a study of blood T cell repertoires in COVID-19. Generated by immunoSEQ multiplex PCR, the TCRdb table keeps only in-frame clones and is missing some. Of about 280,000 clones listed, around 85% are singletons. Specimen: PBMCs or T cells enriched from blood (not recorded which). These receptors were collected from a woman in her fifties or sixties who had recovered from COVID-19.

The table lists this clone with a count of one. CDR3 DNA: TGCGCCAGCAGCCAAATACTAGCGGGAGGGCACACCGGGGAGCTGTTTTTT. Amino acid sequence: CASSQILAGGHTGELFF. The genes are TRBV4-3 and TRBJ2-2; TRBD2 matches at 13 bases. Trimming at V came to 2 bases and at J to 3 bases, leaving 3 bases not matched to a gene. Germline assignment: CDR1 LGHNA and CDR2 YSLEER. The CDR3 is made up of 17 amino acids.

The CDR3 is CASSLSFNGGAYNEQFF. The CDR3 DNA sequence: TGTGCCAGCAGCTTATCCTTTAACGGGGGGGCCTACAATGAGCAGTTCTTC. The chain recombines TRBV11-2 with TRBJ2-1, with 8 bases matching TRBD2. V was pared by 2 bases and J by 2 bases, with 8 bases of the junction left unmatched. The CDR3 covers 17 residues. Germline loops: CDR1 SGHAT, CDR2 FQNNGV. The variable domain in full, with the rest retrieved from reference TRBV11-2 and TRBJ2-1, is EAGVAQSPRYKIIEKRQSVAFWCNPISGHATLYWYQQILGQGPKLLIQFQNNGVVDDSQLPKDRFSAERLKGVDSTLKIQPAKLEDSAVYLCASSLSFNGGAYNEQFFGPGTRLTVL.

The V call is TRBV5-8, the J call TRBJ1-2, with a tentative D call TRBD1 (5 bases). The germline V gene encodes CDR1 SGHTS and CDR2 YDEGEE. There are 20 residues in the CDR3. Trimming took 0 bases from V and 4 from J, leaving 28 bases between them. In nucleotides, the CDR3 is TGTGCCAGCAGCTTGGAAATTTCGGGACTCACGAGCCGAAGGATCTATGGCTACACCTTC. Translated: CASSLEISGLTSRRIYGYTF.

The chain uses TRBV7-9 and TRBJ1-1; 8 bases agree with TRBD1. The CDR3 extends over 12 amino acids. With V trimmed by 5 bases and J by 14 bases, 10 bases remained unmatched. The V gene's germline CDR1 is SEHNR and CDR2 FQNEAQ (reference sequence). Written as DNA, the CDR3 is TGTGCCAGCAGCCACGACAGGGGTGGCGGCTTCTTT. It codes for CASSHDRGGGFF.

In this sample, this clone turned up a few times. The gene calls are TRBV9 and TRBJ1-1; TRBD1 aligns across 9 bases. CDR1 SGDLS and CDR2 YYNGEE come from the germline V gene. The CDR3 extends over 14 amino acids. The ends lost 4 bases at V and 4 bases at J; junction bases unmatched: 5. CDR3 in DNA: TGTGCCAGCAGCCCCCAGACAGGGGGCACTGAAGCTTTCTTT. It codes for CASSPQTGGTEAFF.

V usage is TRBV6-2 or TRBV6-3 and J usage is TRBJ1-3, with D unclear. The germline V and J ends were trimmed by 5 bases and 0 bases, with 11 bases remaining between them. This CDR3 is 15 amino acids long. Germline V lookup: CDR1 MNHEY, CDR2 SVGEGT. The CDR3 here is CASSPGDSSGNTIYF. Here the CDR3 DNA reads TGTGCCAGCAGTCCCGGGGATAGCTCTGGAAACACCATATATTTT.

The chain couples TRBV14 to TRBJ2-2; D might be TRBD2 (5 bases). Trimming shortened V by 4 bases and J by 7 bases, and 16 bases separated the two germline ends. Germline CDR1 is SGHDN and CDR2 is FVKESK. This CDR3 is 15 amino acids long. For the CDR3, the DNA is TGTGCCAGCAGCCCGGACCCTACCGGGATCGGGGAGCTGTTTTTT. This translates into CASSPDPTGIGELFF. Complete variable domain (other parts from reference TRBV14 and TRBJ2-2): EAGVTQFPSHSVIEKGQTVTLRCDPISGHDNLYWYRRVMGKEIKFLLHFVKESKQDESGMPNNRFLAERTGGTYSTLKVQPAELEDSGVYFCASSPDPTGIGELFFGEGSRLTVL.

V gene TRBV6-2 or TRBV6-3 combines with J gene TRBJ2-2; 7 bases match TRBD1. CDR3 length equals 13 residues. Germline V gives CDR1 MNHEY, CDR2 SVGEGT. V lost 6 bases and J lost 6; bases outside the gene matches: 4. The CDR3 DNA reads as TGTGCCAGCAGCCCCACAGGGGCCGGGGAGCTGTTTTTT. The encoded protein is CASSPTGAGELFF.

This clone was observed once. This chain joins TRBV5-1 and TRBJ2-3; 8 nucleotides align to TRBD2. The CDR3 contains 15 residues. J lost 3 bases, V lost 0 bases, and 3 bases had no gene match. The V gene's germline CDR1 is SGHRS and CDR2 YFSETQ. The CDR3, as DNA: TGCGCCAGCAGCTTGGAACTAGCGGAAACAGATACGCAGTATTTT. It specifies CASSLELAETDTQYF.

The chain links TRBV7-6 to TRBJ1-5; tentatively, D is TRBD1 (5 bases). This CDR3 is 15 amino acids long. The V gene lost 5 bases and the J gene lost 2 bases, with 13 bases spanning the gap. Germline CDR1 is SGHVS and CDR2 is FNYEAQ. Written as DNA, the CDR3 is TGTGCCAGCAGCCAAAATGAAGGGGGCAATCAGCCCCAGCATTTT. Its translation: CASSQNEGGNQPQHF.

This rearrangement joins TRBV6-5 to TRBJ2-5, with 7 bases identical to TRBD1. Germline V gene sequence: CDR1 MNHEY, CDR2 SVGAGI. The CDR3 is made up of 15 amino acids. V dropped 5 bases and J dropped 5; count of bases not matched to a gene: 11. The CDR3 loop is CASSPFEGARETQYF. CDR3 DNA sequence: TGTGCCAGCAGTCCATTTGAGGGGGCGAGGGAGACCCAGTACTTC.

This clone was recorded once. V is TRBV4-2 and J is TRBJ2-5, with unresolved D. V shed 1 base and J shed 5 bases, with 8 bases lying between them. CDR1 is LGHNA and CDR2 is YNFKEQ in the germline V gene. The CDR3 is 13 residues long. This CDR3 is CASSQGPGETQYF. Written as DNA, the CDR3 is TGTGCCAGCAGCCAAGGCCCCGGGGAGACCCAGTACTTC.

The CDR3, as DNA: TGTGCCAGCGAATTCAAGGGGTTCGGAAACACCATATATTTT. This translates into CASEFKGFGNTIYF. The chain recombines TRBV28 with TRBJ1-3; possibly TRBD1 for D (5 bases). CDR1 is MDHEN, CDR2 SYDVKM, per germline. This CDR3 contains 14 residues. Trimming took off 8 bases at V and 4 bases at J, with 15 bases between the two ends.

The genes are TRBV19 and TRBJ2-7; 11 bases map to TRBD2. The V gene's germline CDR1 is LNHDA and CDR2 SQIVND (reference sequence). V shed 7 bases, J shed 2 bases, and the junction held 7 bases outside the gene matches. This CDR3 comprises 15 residues. The CDR3 reads CASTLASGGTYEQYF. The CDR3 bases are TGTGCCAGTACTTTGGCTAGCGGGGGGACCTACGAGCAGTACTTC.

This clone appeared a few times. The chain combines TRBV29-1 with TRBJ1-2; 9 positions agree with TRBD1. This CDR3 is 12 amino acids long. Germline trimming cut 7 bases from V and 8 bases from J; bases unmatched to any gene: 8. Germline loops: CDR1 SQVTM, CDR2 ANQGSEA. CDR3 sequence reads: CSAAQGAQGYTF. Written as DNA, the CDR3 is TGCAGCGCCGCACAGGGGGCGCAGGGCTACACCTTC.

V usage is TRBV3-1 (or the pseudogene TRBV3-2) and J usage is TRBJ1-1; 8 nucleotides align to TRBD1. Germline V gene lookup returns CDR1 LGHDT and CDR2 YNNKEL (reference sequence). The CDR3 contains 13 residues. With V trimmed by 3 bases and J by 8 bases, 5 bases remained unmatched. The CDR3 loop is CASSHRQGSEAFF. The CDR3 coding sequence is TGTGCCAGCAGCCACCGACAGGGGTCGGAAGCTTTCTTT.

The chain has TRBV19 and TRBJ2-1; TRBD2 aligns across 7 bases. This CDR3 spans 14 amino acids. CDR1 and CDR2 (germline): LNHDA, SQIVND (reference sequence). The ends lost 3 bases at V and 8 bases at J; junction bases unmatched: 7. CDR3 sequence reads: CASSILRERDEQFF. The CDR3 DNA follows: TGTGCCAGTAGTATTTTGCGGGAGCGGGATGAGCAGTTCTTC.

A word on this clone: The same CDR3 is also encoded by other DNA sequences in this sample. The V call is TRBV18, the J call TRBJ2-5, with 7 bases that match TRBD1. Germline V CDR1 and CDR2: KGHSH, LQKENI. V shed 3 bases and J 1 base; nucleotides not matched to a gene: 2. This CDR3 has 14 residues. CDR3 DNA sequence: TGTGCCAGCTCACCCAGGACAGGCCAAGAGACCCAGTACTTC. Translating gives CASSPRTGQETQYF.

This chain uses TRBV19 with TRBJ1-5; maybe TRBD1 (6 bases). CDR1 LNHDA and CDR2 SQIVND come from the germline V gene (reference sequence). This CDR3 region has 13 residues. Trimming took off 1 base at V and 11 bases at J, with 12 bases between the two ends. DNA for the CDR3: TGTGCCAGTAGTATAGTCTACACAGGGTCCCAGCATTTT. Its translation is CASSIVYTGSQHF.

This sequence joins TRBV29-1 and TRBJ2-1, with D possibly being TRBD2 (6 bases). Germline V gene sequence: CDR1 SQVTM, CDR2 ANQGSEA. This CDR3 spans 15 amino acids. Trimming pared 4 bases from V and 5 bases from J, leaving 18 bases between. As DNA, the CDR3 is TGCAGCGTTGTGACACTAGGAGGGGCGGACAATGAGCAGTTCTTC. It specifies CSVVTLGGADNEQFF.

This chain links TRBV5-6 with TRBJ1-2, with TRBD1 matching over 8 bases. J lost 7 bases, V lost 5 bases, and 13 bases had no gene match. In germline, CDR1 is SGHDT, CDR2 YYEEEE. This CDR3 has 15 amino acids. Here the CDR3 DNA reads TGTGCCAGCAGTTCCCTGGGCAGGGGGCTTGGTGGCTACACCTTC. This codes for CASSSLGRGLGGYTF.

The CDR3 region has the DNA TGTGCCAGCAGCCAAGACCTAGCGGGGCCCTACGAGCAGTACTTC. Amino acids: CASSQDLAGPYEQYF. The chain has TRBV3-1 (or the pseudogene TRBV3-2) and TRBJ2-7; TRBD2 agrees at 9 bases. Germline-derived CDR1 and CDR2 are LGHDT and YNNKEL (reference sequence). This CDR3 spans 15 amino acids. V was clipped by 0 bases and J by 2 bases; unmatched bases: 2.

The genes are TRBV6-2 or TRBV6-3 and TRBJ1-1; 8 bases agree with TRBD1. Germline-derived CDR1 and CDR2 are MNHEY and SVGEGT. V trimming: 2 bases; J trimming: 5 bases; junction bases outside the gene matches: 7. This CDR3 spans 15 amino acids. This chain's CDR3 is CASSYRQGAKTEAFF. Written as DNA, the CDR3 is TGTGCCAGCAGTTACCGGCAGGGGGCGAAAACTGAAGCTTTCTTT.